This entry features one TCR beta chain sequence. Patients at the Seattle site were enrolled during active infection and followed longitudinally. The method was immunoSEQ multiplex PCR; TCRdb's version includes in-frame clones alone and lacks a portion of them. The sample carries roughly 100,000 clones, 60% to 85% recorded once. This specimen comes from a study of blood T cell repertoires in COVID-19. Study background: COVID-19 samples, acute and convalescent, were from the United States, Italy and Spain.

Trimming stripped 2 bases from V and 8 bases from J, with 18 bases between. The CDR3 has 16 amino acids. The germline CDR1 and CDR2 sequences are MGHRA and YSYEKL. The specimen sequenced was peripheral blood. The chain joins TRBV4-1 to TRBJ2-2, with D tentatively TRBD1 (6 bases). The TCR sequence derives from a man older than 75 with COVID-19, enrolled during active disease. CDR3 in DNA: TGCGCCAGCAGCCAAACCGGGACACCCACTCAGGGGGAGCTGTTTTTT. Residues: CASSQTGTPTQGELFF.